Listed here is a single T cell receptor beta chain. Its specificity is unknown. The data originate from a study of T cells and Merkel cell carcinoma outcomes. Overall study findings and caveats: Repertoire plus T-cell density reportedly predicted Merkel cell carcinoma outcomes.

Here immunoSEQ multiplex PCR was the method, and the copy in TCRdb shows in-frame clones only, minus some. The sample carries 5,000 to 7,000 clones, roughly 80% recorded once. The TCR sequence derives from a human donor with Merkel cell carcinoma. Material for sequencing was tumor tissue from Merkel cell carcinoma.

The CDR3 spells CATSRHRGSNQPQHF. The CDR3 DNA sequence: TGTGCCACCAGCAGGCACAGGGGGTCCAATCAGCCCCAGCATTTT. The J gene is TRBJ1-5, the V gene TRBV15, with TRBD1 matching 8 bases. The CDR3 sequence is 15 residues long. Per the germline V gene, CDR1 is LNHNV and CDR2 is YYDKDF (reference sequence). Germline trimming cut 3 bases from V and 3 bases from J; bases unmatched to any gene: 4.